The clone carrying this TCR beta chain was seen once. The target antigen is unknown. The data were taken from a study of regulatory and conventional T cells in RAG deficiency. The study, taken as a whole, reports: Shorter CDR3s in all patient subsets; >90% Treg-Tconv overlap in Omenn.

The CDR3 consists of 13 residues. Trimming cost V 1 base and J 6 bases, with 7 bases left between them. Per germline, CDR1 SGHRS and CDR2 YFSETQ. Using immunoSEQ multiplex PCR, the repertoire was profiled, and TCRdb retains in-frame clones only, with some absent. Of tens of thousands of clones listed, around nine tenths are singletons. The sorted regulatory T cells were CD4+, CD25-high and CD127-low, with genomic DNA sequenced. These sequences were also reported in another study, on regulatory T cells. That study adds: The PCR used 52 TRBV and 13 TRBJ primers.

Sequencing was carried out using Tregs sorted from blood. V usage is TRBV5-1 and J usage is TRBJ2-2; D is uncertain. This clonotype was sampled from a human donor in good health. In DNA form, the CDR3 reads TGCGCCAGCAGCTTGAGGGAAGCCGGGGAGCTGTTTTTT. Its translation: CASSLREAGELFF.